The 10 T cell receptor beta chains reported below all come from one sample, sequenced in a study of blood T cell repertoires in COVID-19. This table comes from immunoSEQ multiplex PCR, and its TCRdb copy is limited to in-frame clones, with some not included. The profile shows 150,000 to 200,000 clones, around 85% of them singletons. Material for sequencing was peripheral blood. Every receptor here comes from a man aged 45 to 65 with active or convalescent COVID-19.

This chain's CDR3 is CASRPDNNQPQHF. The CDR3 DNA is TGTGCCAGTAGACCCGACAACAATCAGCCCCAGCATTTT. The chain carries TRBV19 and TRBJ1-5, with D uncertain. The CDR3 spans 13 residues. Between the trimmed V and J ends, which lost 6 bases and 3 bases, there was a span of 9 bases. CDR1 is LNHDA, CDR2 SQIVND, per germline (reference sequence). The full variable domain, in which reference TRBV19 and TRBJ1-5 provide the parts outside the CDR3, is DGGITQSPKYLFRKEGQNVTLSCEQNLNHDAMYWYRQDPGQGLRLIYYSQIVNDFQKGDIAEGYSVSREKKESFPLTVTSAQKNPTAFYLCASRPDNNQPQHFGDGTRLSIL.

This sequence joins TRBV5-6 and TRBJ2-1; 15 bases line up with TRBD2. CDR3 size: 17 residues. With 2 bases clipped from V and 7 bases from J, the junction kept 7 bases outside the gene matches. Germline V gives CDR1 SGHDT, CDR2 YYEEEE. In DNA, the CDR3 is TGTGCCAGCAGCTTTCCGGGACTAGCGGGAGGACGGAATGAGCAGTTCTTC. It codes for CASSFPGLAGGRNEQFF.

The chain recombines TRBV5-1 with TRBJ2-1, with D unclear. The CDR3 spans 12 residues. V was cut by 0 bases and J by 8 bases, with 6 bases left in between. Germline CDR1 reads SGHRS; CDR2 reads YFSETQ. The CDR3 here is CASSLGADEQFF. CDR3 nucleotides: TGCGCCAGCAGCTTGGGGGCTGATGAGCAGTTCTTC.

Here the CDR3 DNA reads TGTGCCAGCAGCTCTCGACAGGGCGATGAGCAGTTCTTC. Encoded protein: CASSSRQGDEQFF. This rearrangement joins TRBV11-3 to TRBJ2-1; TRBD1 matches 7 bases. The CDR3 loop spans 13 amino acids. The germline CDR1 and CDR2 sequences are SGHNT and YENEEA. V trimming: 4 bases; J trimming: 8 bases; junction bases outside the gene matches: 5.

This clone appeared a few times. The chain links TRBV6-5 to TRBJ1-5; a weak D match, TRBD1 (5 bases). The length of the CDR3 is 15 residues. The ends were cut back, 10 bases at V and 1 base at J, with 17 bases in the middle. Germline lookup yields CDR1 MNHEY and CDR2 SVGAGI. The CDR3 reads CATDSGRLSNQPQHF. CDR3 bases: TGTGCCACCGATTCAGGGCGTCTGAGCAATCAGCCCCAGCATTTT.

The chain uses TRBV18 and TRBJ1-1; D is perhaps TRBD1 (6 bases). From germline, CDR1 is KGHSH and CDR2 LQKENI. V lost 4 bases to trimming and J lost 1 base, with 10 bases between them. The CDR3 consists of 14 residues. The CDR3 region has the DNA TGTGCCAGCTCACGGGACATCGAGAACACTGAAGCTTTCTTT. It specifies CASSRDIENTEAFF.

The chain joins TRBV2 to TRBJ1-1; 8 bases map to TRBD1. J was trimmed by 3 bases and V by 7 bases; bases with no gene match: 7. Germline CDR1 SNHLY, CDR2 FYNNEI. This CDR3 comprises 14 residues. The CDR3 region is CASNRQGWDTEAFF. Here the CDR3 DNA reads TGTGCCAGCAACCGACAGGGGTGGGACACTGAAGCTTTCTTT.

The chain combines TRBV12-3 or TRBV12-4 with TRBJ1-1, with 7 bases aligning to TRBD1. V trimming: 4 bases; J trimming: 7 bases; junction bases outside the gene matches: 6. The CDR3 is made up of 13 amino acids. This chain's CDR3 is CASSSGTVFEAFF. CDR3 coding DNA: TGTGCCAGCAGTTCCGGGACAGTGTTTGAAGCTTTCTTT.

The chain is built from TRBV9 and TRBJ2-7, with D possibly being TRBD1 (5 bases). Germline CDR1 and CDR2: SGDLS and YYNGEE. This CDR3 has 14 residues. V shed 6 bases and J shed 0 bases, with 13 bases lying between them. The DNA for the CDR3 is TGTGCCAGCACAACAGGCTATAACTCCTACGAGCAGTACTTC. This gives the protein CASTTGYNSYEQYF.

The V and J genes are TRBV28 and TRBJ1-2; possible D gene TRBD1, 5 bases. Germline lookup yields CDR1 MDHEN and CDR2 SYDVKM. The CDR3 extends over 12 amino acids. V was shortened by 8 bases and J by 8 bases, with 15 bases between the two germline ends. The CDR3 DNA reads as TGTGCCAGCGTGACAGCTGAACGGGGCTACACCTTC. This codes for CASVTAERGYTF.